The present entry profiles one TCR beta chain with its context. The sample comes from a study of T cells expressing NK-cell markers. CDR1 and CDR2 (germline): MDHEN, SYDVKM. The CDR3 runs 13 residues. TCRdb reprocessed the 5' RACE reads and keeps a single row for each CDR3 protein, giving no DNA. This sample carries around 380,000 distinct CDR3 sequences, with roughly 10% going to the ten biggest clones. This TCR derives from a woman aged 50 to 60 in good health. This chain links TRBV28 with TRBJ1-2; the TCRdb D gene call, TRBD1, has no DNA to confirm it. Source material: blood T cells: a sorted CD56 or NKG2C T cell subset, CD4+ or CD8+ T cells, or bulk PBMC T cells (not recorded which). The CDR3 loop reads CASSFPGDYGYTF.